The 18 T cell receptor beta chains reported below all come from one sample, sequenced in a study of control samples from healthy donors and cancer patients. The repertoire was sequenced with immunoSEQ multiplex PCR; TCRdb's copy has only in-frame clones and lacks some. The sample comprises 70,000 to 100,000 clones, 70% to 90% of which are singletons, and 1.5% to 2% rests with the top ten. The sample was PBMCs. These receptors all come from an older woman with head and neck cancer.

This clone was counted once. This chain joins TRBV27 and TRBJ2-3, with D possibly TRBD1 on 5 matching bases. The CDR3 loop spans 15 amino acids. V gave up 5 bases and J gave up 3 bases, with 15 bases separating them. Germline CDR1 is MNHEY and CDR2 is SMNVEV (reference sequence). The CDR3 spells CASSLQGLVTDTQYF. CDR3 sequence (DNA): TGTGCCAGCAGTCTCCAGGGTTTGGTGACAGATACGCAGTATTTT.

J is TRBJ1-1 and V is TRBV5-1; D is unclear. Germline loops: CDR1 SGHRS, CDR2 YFSETQ. Deletions cut 0 bases from V and 3 bases from J, with 9 bases between. The CDR3 contains 14 residues. In nucleotides, the CDR3 is TGCGCCAGCAGCTTGGAGGCGGGGTACACTGAAGCTTTCTTT. Its protein product is CASSLEAGYTEAFF.

The rearrangement joins TRBV28 to TRBJ2-5; D might be TRBD2 (5 bases). Between the trimmed V and J ends, which lost 1 base and 4 bases, there was a span of 19 bases. Looked up from germline, CDR1 is MDHEN and CDR2 is SYDVKM. This CDR3 spans 17 amino acids. In DNA form, the CDR3 reads TGTGCCAGCAGTTTATCTGTCGGGTTTGGGAGCTTAGAGACCCAGTACTTC. This encodes CASSLSVGFGSLETQYF.

The chain uses TRBV6-2 or TRBV6-3 and TRBJ1-4; D is uncertain. Between the trimmed V and J ends, which lost 2 bases and 0 bases, there was a span of 13 bases. CDR3 size: 17 residues. Germline V gives CDR1 MNHEY, CDR2 SVGEGT. The CDR3 spells CASSYREDRATNEKLFF. In nucleotides, the CDR3 is TGTGCCAGCAGTTACCGAGAGGACCGGGCAACTAATGAAAAACTGTTTTTT.

This clone was observed once. The chain employs TRBV18 and TRBJ2-3, with 9 bases aligning to TRBD2. Germline loops: CDR1 KGHSH, CDR2 LQKENI. J was trimmed by 2 bases and V by 1 base; bases with no gene match: 1. The CDR3 consists of 15 residues. Written as DNA, the CDR3 is TGTGCCAGCTCACCACTAGCGGGGGCCACAGATACGCAGTATTTT. Residues: CASSPLAGATDTQYF.

The chain combines TRBV6-5 with TRBJ2-3, with D possibly matching TRBD2 (5 bases). The CDR3 has 15 residues. V lost 3 bases to trimming and J lost 0 bases, with 10 bases between them. Germline assignment: CDR1 MNHEY and CDR2 SVGAGI. CDR3: CASSYSDWSTDTQYF. The CDR3 bases are TGTGCCAGCAGTTATTCGGACTGGAGCACAGATACGCAGTATTTT.

J is TRBJ2-2 and V is TRBV19; the match to TRBD1 covers 11 bases. V dropped 3 bases and J dropped 2; count of bases not matched to a gene: 5. The CDR3 spans 17 residues. CDR1 LNHDA and CDR2 SQIVND come from the germline V gene (reference sequence). CDR3 sequence reads: CASSIWGQGGNTGELFF. Here the CDR3 DNA reads TGTGCCAGTAGTATTTGGGGACAGGGGGGTAACACCGGGGAGCTGTTTTTT. Full variable domain (missing parts from reference TRBV19 and TRBJ2-2): DGGITQSPKYLFRKEGQNVTLSCEQNLNHDAMYWYRQDPGQGLRLIYYSQIVNDFQKGDIAEGYSVSREKKESFPLTVTSAQKNPTAFYLCASSIWGQGGNTGELFFGEGSRLTVL.

The chain recombines TRBV28 with TRBJ2-1, with 13 bases matching TRBD2. Germline-derived CDR1 and CDR2 are MDHEN and SYDVKM. The CDR3 totals 16 residues. After removal of 5 bases from V and 5 bases from J, the junction contained 6 bases not matched to a gene. The CDR3, as DNA: TGTGCCAGCAGTCCCGGGACTAGCGGGAACAACAATGAGCAGTTCTTC. Encoded protein: CASSPGTSGNNNEQFF.

This rearrangement joins TRBV30 to TRBJ2-1; D tentatively reads TRBD1 or TRBD2 (5 bases each). CDR1 and CDR2 from the germline V gene are GTSNPN and SVGIG (reference sequence). The CDR3 is 17 residues long. Trimming took off 1 base at V and 4 bases at J, with 20 bases between the two ends. The CDR3 region has the DNA TGTGCCTGGAGTGGGGTCTCTAGCCGGACACTTTACAATGAGCAGTTCTTC. Protein sequence: CAWSGVSSRTLYNEQFF.

The chain recombines TRBV4-2 with TRBJ2-1, with TRBD2 matching over 8 bases. The J segment lost 6 bases and the V segment lost 4 bases, leaving 2 bases of the junction unmatched. The CDR3 length is 13 residues. Per germline, CDR1 LGHNA and CDR2 YNFKEQ. CDR3 in amino acids: CASSPGLVNEQFF. The CDR3 region has the DNA TGTGCCAGCAGCCCGGGACTAGTCAATGAGCAGTTCTTC.

This rearrangement joins TRBV15 to TRBJ2-7; TRBD1 matches 7 bases. From germline, CDR1 is LNHNV and CDR2 YYDKDF (reference sequence). V lost 2 bases to trimming and J lost 3 bases; unmatched junction nucleotides: 4. The CDR3 runs to 14 residues. The CDR3 DNA reads as TGTGCCACCAGCAGACAAAGGACAGGCTACGAGCAGTACTTC. This sequence encodes CATSRQRTGYEQYF.

There are a few counts of this clone. V gene TRBV4-1 combines with J gene TRBJ1-6; TRBD1 is a possible D gene (5 bases). V lost 0 bases to trimming and J lost 10 bases, with 19 bases between them. Germline V gene lookup returns CDR1 MGHRA and CDR2 YSYEKL. The CDR3 covers 17 residues. The CDR3: CASSQDTTEGSRSPLHF. The CDR3 nucleotides are TGCGCCAGCAGCCAAGATACGACAGAGGGAAGCAGATCACCCCTCCACTTT.

V is TRBV27 and J is TRBJ1-6, with TRBD1 as a possible D gene (5 bases). The germline CDR1 and CDR2 sequences are MNHEY and SMNVEV (reference sequence). V lost 5 bases and J 11 bases, leaving 19 bases between the germline ends. CDR3 length: 15 residues. CDR3 protein: CASSPGGGYWAPLHF. The CDR3 nucleotides are TGTGCCAGCAGTCCCGGTGGGGGGTACTGGGCACCCCTCCACTTT.

This clone appeared once. This chain uses TRBV19 with TRBJ2-1; 9 bases match TRBD1. Germline V gene data show CDR1 as LNHDA and CDR2 as SQIVND (reference sequence). V was pared by 5 bases and J by 3 bases, with 8 bases of the junction left unmatched. The CDR3 runs 16 residues. CDR3 coding DNA: TGTGCCAGTAGTGGAAAACAGGGGGCAAGCTACAATGAGCAGTTCTTC. Translation gives CASSGKQGASYNEQFF. Together with reference TRBV19 and TRBJ2-1, the CDR3 gives the full variable domain: DGGITQSPKYLFRKEGQNVTLSCEQNLNHDAMYWYRQDPGQGLRLIYYSQIVNDFQKGDIAEGYSVSREKKESFPLTVTSAQKNPTAFYLCASSGKQGASYNEQFFGPGTRLTVL.

The V call is TRBV6-5, the J call TRBJ1-1; tentative D call: TRBD1 (6 bases). Germline CDR1 MNHEY, CDR2 SVGAGI. This CDR3 spans 14 amino acids. V was trimmed by 11 bases and J by 5 bases, leaving 21 bases between them. The CDR3 nucleotides read TGTGCCGTCCGAGGGGGTTTGGTGGAAACTGAAGCTTTCTTT. This sequence encodes CAVRGGLVETEAFF.

The rearrangement joins TRBV6-5 to TRBJ2-1; the D gene is possibly TRBD2 (6 bases). CDR1 is MNHEY and CDR2 is SVGAGI in the germline V gene. V was cut by 6 bases and J by 15 bases, with 18 bases left in between. This CDR3 has 12 residues. CDR3 in amino acids: CASRLRDSVLFF. The CDR3 DNA reads as TGTGCCAGCAGGCTCCGGGACTCAGTTTTGTTCTTC.

The V call is TRBV19, the J call TRBJ2-1; D is unclear. Germline CDR1 LNHDA, CDR2 SQIVND (reference sequence). This CDR3 contains 15 residues. Trimming stripped 0 bases from V and 7 bases from J, with 13 bases between. The CDR3 DNA is TGTGCCAGTAGTATAGACACTGGACCTAGGAATGAGCAGTTCTTC. This encodes CASSIDTGPRNEQFF. Based on the CDR3 plus reference TRBV19 and TRBJ2-1, the full variable domain is DGGITQSPKYLFRKEGQNVTLSCEQNLNHDAMYWYRQDPGQGLRLIYYSQIVNDFQKGDIAEGYSVSREKKESFPLTVTSAQKNPTAFYLCASSIDTGPRNEQFFGPGTRLTVL.

V gene TRBV18 combines with J gene TRBJ2-7; D not certain. The V gene lost 3 bases and the J gene lost 3 bases, with 18 bases spanning the gap. The CDR3 covers 16 residues. The germline CDR1 and CDR2 sequences are KGHSH and LQKENI. CDR3 in amino acids: CASSPFRFRSDYEQYF. CDR3 DNA: TGTGCCAGCTCACCTTTTCGTTTCCGGTCCGACTACGAGCAGTACTTC.